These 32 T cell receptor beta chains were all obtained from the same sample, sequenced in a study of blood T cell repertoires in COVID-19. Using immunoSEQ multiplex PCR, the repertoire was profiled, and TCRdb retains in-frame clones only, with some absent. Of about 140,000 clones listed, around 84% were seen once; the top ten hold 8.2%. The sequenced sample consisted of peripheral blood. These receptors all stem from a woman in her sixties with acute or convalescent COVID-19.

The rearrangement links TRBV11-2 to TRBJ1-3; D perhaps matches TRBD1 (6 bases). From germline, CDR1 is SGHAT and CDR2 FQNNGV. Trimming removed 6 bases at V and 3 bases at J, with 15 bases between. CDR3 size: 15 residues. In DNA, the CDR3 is TGTGCCAGCAGTCCTCGAGCACAGGGTGGAAACACCATATATTTT. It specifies CASSPRAQGGNTIYF.

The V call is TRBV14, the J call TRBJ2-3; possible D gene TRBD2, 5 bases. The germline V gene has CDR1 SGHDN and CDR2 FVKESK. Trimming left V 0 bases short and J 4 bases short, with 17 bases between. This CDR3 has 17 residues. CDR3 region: CASSQEQDWGPADTQYF. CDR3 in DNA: TGTGCCAGCAGCCAAGAGCAGGACTGGGGTCCTGCAGATACGCAGTATTTT.

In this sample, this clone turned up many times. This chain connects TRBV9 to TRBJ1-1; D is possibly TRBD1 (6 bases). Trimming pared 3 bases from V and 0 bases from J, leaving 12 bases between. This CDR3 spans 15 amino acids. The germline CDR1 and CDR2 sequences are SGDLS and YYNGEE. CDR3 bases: TGTGCCAGCAGCGCCAGACAGGACATGAACACTGAAGCTTTCTTT. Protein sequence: CASSARQDMNTEAFF.

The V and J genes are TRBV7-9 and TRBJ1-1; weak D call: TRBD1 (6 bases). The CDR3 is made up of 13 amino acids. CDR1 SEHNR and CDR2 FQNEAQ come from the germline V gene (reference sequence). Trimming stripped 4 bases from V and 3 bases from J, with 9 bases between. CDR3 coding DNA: TGTGCCAGCAGCTCGGACAGAGACACTGAAGCTTTCTTT. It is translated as CASSSDRDTEAFF. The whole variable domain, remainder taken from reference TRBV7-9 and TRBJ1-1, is DTGVSQNPRHKITKRGQNVTFRCDPISEHNRLYWYRQTLGQGPEFLTYFQNEAQLEKSRLLSDRFSAERPKGSFSTLEIQRTEQGDSAMYLCASSSDRDTEAFFGQGTRLTVV.

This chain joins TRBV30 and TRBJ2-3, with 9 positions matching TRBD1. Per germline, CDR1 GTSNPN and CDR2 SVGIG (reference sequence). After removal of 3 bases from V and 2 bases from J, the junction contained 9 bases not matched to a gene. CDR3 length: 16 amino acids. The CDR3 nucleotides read TGTGCCTGGAGCCGGGGACAGGGCATTTTCACAGATACGCAGTATTTT. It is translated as CAWSRGQGIFTDTQYF.

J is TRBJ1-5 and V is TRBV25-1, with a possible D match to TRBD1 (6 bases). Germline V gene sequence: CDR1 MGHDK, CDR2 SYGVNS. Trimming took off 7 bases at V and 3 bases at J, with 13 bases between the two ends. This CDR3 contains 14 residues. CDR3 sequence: CASTQGFPNQPQHF. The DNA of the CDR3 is TGTGCCAGCACACAGGGATTCCCCAATCAGCCCCAGCATTTT.

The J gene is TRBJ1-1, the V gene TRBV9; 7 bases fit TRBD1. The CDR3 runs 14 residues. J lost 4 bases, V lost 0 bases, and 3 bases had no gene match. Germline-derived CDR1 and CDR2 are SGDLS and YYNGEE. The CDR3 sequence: CASSVEGAATEAFF. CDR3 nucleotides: TGTGCCAGCAGCGTAGAGGGGGCGGCCACTGAAGCTTTCTTT. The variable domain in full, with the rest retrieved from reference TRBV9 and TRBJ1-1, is DSGVTQTPKHLITATGQRVTLRCSPRSGDLSVYWYQQSLDQGLQFLIQYYNGEERAKGNILERFSAQQFPDLHSELNLSSLELGDSALYFCASSVEGAATEAFFGQGTRLTVV.

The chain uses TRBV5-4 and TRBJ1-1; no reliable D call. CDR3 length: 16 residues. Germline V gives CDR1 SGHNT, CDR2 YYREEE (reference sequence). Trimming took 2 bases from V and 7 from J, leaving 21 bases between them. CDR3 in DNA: TGTGCCAGCAGCTTCGAACCTGGAGGACCCGCCGTTGAAGCTTTCTTT. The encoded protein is CASSFEPGGPAVEAFF.

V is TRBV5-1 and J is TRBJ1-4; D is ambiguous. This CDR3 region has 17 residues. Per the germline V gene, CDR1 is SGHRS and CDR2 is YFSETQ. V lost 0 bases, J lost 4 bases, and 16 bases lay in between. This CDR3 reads CASSLGARAGINEKLFF. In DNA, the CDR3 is TGCGCCAGCAGCTTGGGGGCCCGGGCGGGGATTAATGAAAAACTGTTTTTT.

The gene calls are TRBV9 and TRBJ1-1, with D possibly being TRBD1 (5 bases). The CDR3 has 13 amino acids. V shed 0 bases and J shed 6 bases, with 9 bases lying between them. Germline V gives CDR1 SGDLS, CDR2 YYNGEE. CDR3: CASSVVGRAEAFF. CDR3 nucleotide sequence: TGTGCCAGCAGCGTAGTGGGGCGCGCTGAAGCTTTCTTT.

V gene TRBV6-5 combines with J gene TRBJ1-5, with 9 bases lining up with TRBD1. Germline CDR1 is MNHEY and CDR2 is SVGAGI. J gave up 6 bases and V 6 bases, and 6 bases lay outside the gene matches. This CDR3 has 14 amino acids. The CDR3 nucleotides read TGTGCCAGCAGGGGGACAGGGACGAGTCAGCCCCAGCATTTT. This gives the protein CASRGTGTSQPQHF.

CDR3 region: CASSLSRGPYNSPLHF. CDR3 nucleotides: TGTGCCAGCAGTTTATCCAGGGGACCCTATAATTCACCCCTCCACTTT. This rearrangement joins TRBV28 to TRBJ1-6; weak D call: TRBD1 (6 bases). Germline V lookup: CDR1 MDHEN, CDR2 SYDVKM. The CDR3 spans 16 residues. V was trimmed by 1 base and J by 2 bases, leaving 9 bases between them.

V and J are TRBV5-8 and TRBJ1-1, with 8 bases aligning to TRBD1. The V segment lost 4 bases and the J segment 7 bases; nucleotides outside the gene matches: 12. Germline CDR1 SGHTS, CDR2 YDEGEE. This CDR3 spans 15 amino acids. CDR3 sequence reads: CASSRTGTGDLEAFF. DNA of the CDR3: TGTGCCAGCAGCCGTACCGGGACAGGAGACCTTGAAGCTTTCTTT.

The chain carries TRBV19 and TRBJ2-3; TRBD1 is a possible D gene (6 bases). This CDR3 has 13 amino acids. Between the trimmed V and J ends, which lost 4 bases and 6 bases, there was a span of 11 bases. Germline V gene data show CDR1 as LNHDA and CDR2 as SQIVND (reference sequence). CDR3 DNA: TGTGCCAGTAGTAATGGAAGGGGGGATACGCAGTATTTT. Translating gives CASSNGRGDTQYF.

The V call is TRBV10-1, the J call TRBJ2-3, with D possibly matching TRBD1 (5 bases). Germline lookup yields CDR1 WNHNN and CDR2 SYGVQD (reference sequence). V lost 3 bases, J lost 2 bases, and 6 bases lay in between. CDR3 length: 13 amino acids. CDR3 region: CASSDRDTDTQYF. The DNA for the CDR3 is TGCGCCAGCAGTGACAGGGACACAGATACGCAGTATTTT.

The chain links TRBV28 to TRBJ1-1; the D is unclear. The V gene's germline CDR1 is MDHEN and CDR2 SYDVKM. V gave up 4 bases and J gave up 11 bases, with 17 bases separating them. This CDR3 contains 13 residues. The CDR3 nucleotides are TGTGCCAGCAGTTCCACCAGGCCATTTGAGGCTTTCTTT. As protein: CASSSTRPFEAFF.

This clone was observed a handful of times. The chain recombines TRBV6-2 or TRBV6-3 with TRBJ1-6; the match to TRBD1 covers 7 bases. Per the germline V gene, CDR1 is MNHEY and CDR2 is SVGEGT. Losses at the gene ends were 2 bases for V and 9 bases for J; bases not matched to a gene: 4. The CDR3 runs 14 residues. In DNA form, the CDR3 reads TGTGCCAGCAGTTACCCGCAGGGGGGTTCACCCCTCCACTTT. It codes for CASSYPQGGSPLHF.

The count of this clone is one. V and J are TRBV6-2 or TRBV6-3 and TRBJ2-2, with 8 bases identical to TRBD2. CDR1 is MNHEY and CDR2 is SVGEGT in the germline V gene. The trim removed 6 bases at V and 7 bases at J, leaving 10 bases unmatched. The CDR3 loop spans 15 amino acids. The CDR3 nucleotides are TGTGCCAGCAGCTCCCGCTCGGGGGGGGGCGGGGAGCTGTTTTTT. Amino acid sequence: CASSSRSGGGGELFF.

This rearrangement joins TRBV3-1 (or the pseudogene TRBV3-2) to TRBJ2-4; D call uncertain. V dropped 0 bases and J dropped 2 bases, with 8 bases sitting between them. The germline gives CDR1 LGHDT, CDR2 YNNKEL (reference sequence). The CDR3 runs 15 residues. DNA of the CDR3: TGTGCCAGCAGCCAAGAGTACAGAACCAAAAACATTCAGTACTTC. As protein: CASSQEYRTKNIQYF.

The CDR3 sequence: CASSQDPRHEETQYF. The CDR3 DNA sequence: TGCGCCAGCAGCCAAGATCCCAGACATGAAGAGACCCAGTACTTC. The chain employs TRBV4-1 and TRBJ2-5; no clear D gene. V lost 0 bases and J 3 bases, leaving 11 bases between the germline ends. In germline, CDR1 is MGHRA, CDR2 YSYEKL. This CDR3 is 15 amino acids long.

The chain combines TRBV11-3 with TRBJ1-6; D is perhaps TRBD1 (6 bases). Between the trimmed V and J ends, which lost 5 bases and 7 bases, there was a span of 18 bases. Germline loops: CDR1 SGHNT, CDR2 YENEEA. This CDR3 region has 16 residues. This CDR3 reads CASSPGDRLGNSPLHF. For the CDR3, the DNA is TGTGCCAGCAGCCCCGGTGACAGGCTAGGCAATTCACCCCTCCACTTT.

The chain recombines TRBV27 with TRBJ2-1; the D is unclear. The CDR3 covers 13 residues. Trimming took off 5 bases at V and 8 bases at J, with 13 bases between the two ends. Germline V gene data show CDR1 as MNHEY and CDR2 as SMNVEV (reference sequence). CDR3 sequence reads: CASSLRYGDEQFF. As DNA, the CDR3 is TGTGCCAGCAGTCTCCGGTACGGTGATGAGCAGTTCTTC.

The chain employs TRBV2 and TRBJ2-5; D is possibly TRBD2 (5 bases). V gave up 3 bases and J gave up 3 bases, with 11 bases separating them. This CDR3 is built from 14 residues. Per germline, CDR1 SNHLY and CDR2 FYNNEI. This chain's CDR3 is CASSDAAGKETQYF. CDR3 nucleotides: TGTGCCAGCAGTGACGCGGCGGGCAAAGAGACCCAGTACTTC.

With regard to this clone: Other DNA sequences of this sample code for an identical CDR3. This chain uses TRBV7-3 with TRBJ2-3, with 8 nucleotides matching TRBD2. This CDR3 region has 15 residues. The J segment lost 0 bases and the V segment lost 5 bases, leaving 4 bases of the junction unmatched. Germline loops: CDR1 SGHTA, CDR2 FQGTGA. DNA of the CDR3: TGTGCCAGCAGCCGCGCGGGGGGCAGCACAGATACGCAGTATTTT. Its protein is CASSRAGGSTDTQYF.

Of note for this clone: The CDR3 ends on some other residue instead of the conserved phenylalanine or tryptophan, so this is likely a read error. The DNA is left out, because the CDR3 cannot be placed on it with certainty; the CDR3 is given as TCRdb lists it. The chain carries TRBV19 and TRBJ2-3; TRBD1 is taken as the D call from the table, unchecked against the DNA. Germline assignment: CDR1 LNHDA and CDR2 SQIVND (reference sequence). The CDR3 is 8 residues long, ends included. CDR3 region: CARISGTS.

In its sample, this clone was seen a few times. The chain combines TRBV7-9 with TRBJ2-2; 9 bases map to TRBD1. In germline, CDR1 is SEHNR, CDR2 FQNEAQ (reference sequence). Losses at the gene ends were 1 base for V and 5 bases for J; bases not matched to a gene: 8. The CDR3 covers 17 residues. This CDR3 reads CASSLGLGQGRTGELFF. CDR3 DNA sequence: TGTGCCAGCAGCTTAGGACTGGGACAGGGAAGGACCGGGGAGCTGTTTTTT.

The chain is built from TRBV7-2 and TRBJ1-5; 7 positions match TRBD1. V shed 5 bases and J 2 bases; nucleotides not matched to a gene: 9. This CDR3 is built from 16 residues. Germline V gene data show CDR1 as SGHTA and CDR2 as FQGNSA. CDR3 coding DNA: TGTGCCAGCAGCCCCCGGACAGGAGCGGGCAATCAGCCCCAGCATTTT. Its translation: CASSPRTGAGNQPQHF.

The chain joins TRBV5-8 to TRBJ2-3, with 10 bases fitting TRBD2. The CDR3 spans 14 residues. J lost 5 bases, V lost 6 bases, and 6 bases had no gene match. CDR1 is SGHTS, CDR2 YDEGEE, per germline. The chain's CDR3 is CASNERGGEDTQYF. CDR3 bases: TGTGCCAGCAACGAGCGGGGGGGTGAAGATACGCAGTATTTT.

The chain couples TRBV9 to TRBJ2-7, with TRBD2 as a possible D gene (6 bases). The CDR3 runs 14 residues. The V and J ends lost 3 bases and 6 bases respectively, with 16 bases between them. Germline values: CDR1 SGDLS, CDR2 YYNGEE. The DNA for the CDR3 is TGTGCCAGCAGCGGGGCACTAGCCGGGTCCGAGCAGTACTTC. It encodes CASSGALAGSEQYF.

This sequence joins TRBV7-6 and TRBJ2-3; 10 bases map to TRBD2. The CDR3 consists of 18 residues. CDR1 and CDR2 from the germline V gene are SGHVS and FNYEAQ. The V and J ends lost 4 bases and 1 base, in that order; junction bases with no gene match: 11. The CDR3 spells CASSYPRTSGDGTDTQYF. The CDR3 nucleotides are TGTGCCAGCAGCTACCCACGAACTAGCGGGGACGGCACAGATACGCAGTATTTT. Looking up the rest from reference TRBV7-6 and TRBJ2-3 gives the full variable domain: GAGVSQSPRYKVTKRGQDVALRCDPISGHVSLYWYRQALGQGPEFLTYFNYEAQQDKSGLPNDRFSAERPEGSISTLTIQRTEQRDSAMYRCASSYPRTSGDGTDTQYFGPGTRLTVL.

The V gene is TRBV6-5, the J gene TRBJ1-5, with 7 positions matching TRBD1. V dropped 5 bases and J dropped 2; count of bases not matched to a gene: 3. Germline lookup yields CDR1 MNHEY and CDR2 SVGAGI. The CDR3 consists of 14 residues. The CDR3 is CASSKTGGNQPQHF. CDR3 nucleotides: TGTGCCAGCAGTAAAACAGGGGGCAATCAGCCCCAGCATTTT.

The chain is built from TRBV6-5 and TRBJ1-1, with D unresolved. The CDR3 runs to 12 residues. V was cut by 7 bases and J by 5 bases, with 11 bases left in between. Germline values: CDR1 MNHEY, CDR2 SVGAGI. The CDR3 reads CASKKTGTEAFF. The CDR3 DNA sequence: TGTGCCAGCAAGAAGACGGGAACTGAAGCTTTCTTT.